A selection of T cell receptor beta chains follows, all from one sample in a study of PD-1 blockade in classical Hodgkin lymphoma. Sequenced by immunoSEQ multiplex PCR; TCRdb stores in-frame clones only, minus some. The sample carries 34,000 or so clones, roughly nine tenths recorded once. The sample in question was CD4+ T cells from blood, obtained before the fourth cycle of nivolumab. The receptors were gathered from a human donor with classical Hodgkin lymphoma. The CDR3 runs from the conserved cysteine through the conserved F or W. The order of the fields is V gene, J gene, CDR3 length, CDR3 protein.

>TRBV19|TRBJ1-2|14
CASSATGGAGGYTF
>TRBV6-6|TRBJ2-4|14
CASSYPGRGDIQYF
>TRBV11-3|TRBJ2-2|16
CASSLDSGGSVGELFF
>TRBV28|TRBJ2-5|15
CASGSSGRGPETQYF
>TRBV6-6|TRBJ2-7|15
CASSLLRTGAYEQYF
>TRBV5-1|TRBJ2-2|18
CASSSNLGTGRVTGELFF
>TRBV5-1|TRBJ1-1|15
CASRPVGGAAVEAFF
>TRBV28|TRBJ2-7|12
CASSVMEGEQYF
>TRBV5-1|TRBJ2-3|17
CASSLRTSGRSIDTQYF
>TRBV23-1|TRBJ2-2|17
CASSQSGAGVHTGELFF
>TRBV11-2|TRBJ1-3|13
CASSPYRDDRKYF
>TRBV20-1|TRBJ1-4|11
CSALFNEKLFF
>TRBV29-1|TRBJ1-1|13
CSVAGSGNTEAFF
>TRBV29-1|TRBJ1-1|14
CSVEGTQGLTEAFF
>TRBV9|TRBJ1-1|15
CASSVGGGHNTEAFF
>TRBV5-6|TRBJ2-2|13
CASSLDHTGELFF
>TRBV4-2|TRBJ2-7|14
CASSQASLAYEQYF
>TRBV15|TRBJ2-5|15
CATSRDRGNVETQYF
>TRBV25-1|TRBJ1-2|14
CASSELSGFYGYTF
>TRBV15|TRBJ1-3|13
CAISLRLGNTIYF
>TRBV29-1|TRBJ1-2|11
CSVATGNGYTF